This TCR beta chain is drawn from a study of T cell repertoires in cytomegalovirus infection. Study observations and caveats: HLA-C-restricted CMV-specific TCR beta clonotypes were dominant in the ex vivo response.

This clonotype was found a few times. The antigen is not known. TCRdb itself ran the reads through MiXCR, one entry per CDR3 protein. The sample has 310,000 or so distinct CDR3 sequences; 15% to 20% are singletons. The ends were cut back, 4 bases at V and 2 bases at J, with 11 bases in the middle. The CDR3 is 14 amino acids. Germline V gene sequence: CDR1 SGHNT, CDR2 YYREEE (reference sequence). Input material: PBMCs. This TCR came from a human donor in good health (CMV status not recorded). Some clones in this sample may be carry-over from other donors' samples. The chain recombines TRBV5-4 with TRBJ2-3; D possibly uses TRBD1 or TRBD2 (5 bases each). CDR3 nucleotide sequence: TGTGCCAGCAGCCTCGGGACGAACACAGATACGCAGTATTTT. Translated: CASSLGTNTDTQYF.